What follows describes a single TCR beta chain. Its antigen is undetermined. This record belongs to a study of T cell responses to AZD1222 COVID-19 vaccine. Findings and caveats of the study: The donor group comprised mostly white British people and more females; the analysis possibly underestimated clonal diversity.

Only in-frame clones appear in the TCRdb table, and some are missing; sequencing was by immunoSEQ multiplex PCR. The data contain 75,000 to 95,000 clones, approximately 90% of them seen just once; the ten biggest clones take up around 26%. V dropped 4 bases and J dropped 5 bases, with 15 bases sitting between them. CDR1 is SGDLS, CDR2 YYNGEE, per germline. This CDR3 is 15 amino acids long. This material consisted of peripheral blood, taken 28 days after the second AZD1222 dose. The chain links TRBV9 to TRBJ2-2; D gene uncertain. This receptor was identified in an adult who received the AZD1222 COVID-19 vaccine. In DNA, the CDR3 is TGTGCCAGCAGCTTGACCCCCGAACGGACCGGGGAGCTGTTTTTT. This gives the protein CASSLTPERTGELFF.